This T cell receptor beta chain originates from a study of T cells expressing NK-cell markers. Study conclusions and caveats: Leadership of the CD3+CD56-NKG2C+ fraction also belonged to these clonotypes in a handful of donors.

Comment on this clonotype: The antigen remains unidentified.

TCRdb re-called the 5' RACE reads; every CDR3 protein appears as one record, without DNA. This listing includes 150,000 or so distinct CDR3 sequences. The clonotype was recovered from a woman between 45 and 60 years old in good health. Specimen: blood T cells: a sorted CD56 or NKG2C T cell subset, CD4+ or CD8+ T cells, or bulk PBMC T cells (not recorded which).

CDR3 protein: CASSPPPGYEQYF. J is TRBJ2-7 and V is TRBV7-9; TCRdb names TRBD1, which stays unverified in the absence of DNA. This CDR3 comprises 13 residues. Germline V gives CDR1 SEHNR, CDR2 FQNEAQ (reference sequence).